Following are 19 T cell receptor beta chains from one sample sequenced in a study of OX40 agonist ivuxolimab in advanced cancers. TCRdb keeps only in-frame clones here, not all; method: immunoSEQ multiplex PCR. The sample shows under 85,000 clones, roughly 77% of them seen only once. The material sequenced was CD4+ or CD8+ T cells sorted from blood, taken in a trial of the OX40 agonist ivuxolimab. These receptors originate from an adult with an advanced solid tumor such as melanoma, head and neck, liver or kidney cancer.

This clone was seen more than once but under ten times. The V call is TRBV7-9, the J call TRBJ1-1; TRBD1 might be the D (5 bases). Looked up from germline, CDR1 is SEHNR and CDR2 is FQNEAQ (reference sequence). The CDR3 runs to 13 residues. Trimming stripped 7 bases from V and 6 bases from J, with 15 bases between. The DNA for the CDR3 is TGTGCCAGCAACCAGGGACGGGCTGCTGAAGCTTTCTTT. Its translation is CASNQGRAAEAFF.

V gene TRBV21-1 combines with J gene TRBJ2-3; the table's D call, TRBD2, was not checked against the DNA. TRBV21-1 counts as a pseudogene. The CDR3 contains 11 residues. The CDR3 DNA reads as TGTGCCAGCAACGAGTCAGATACGCAGTATTTT. Amino acid sequence: CASNESDTQYF.

The chain combines TRBV4-1 with TRBJ2-7, with 9 bases aligning to TRBD1. With V trimmed by 0 bases and J by 3 bases, 6 bases remained unmatched. CDR3 length equals 16 residues. The germline V gene encodes CDR1 MGHRA and CDR2 YSYEKL. DNA for the CDR3: TGCGCCAGCAGCCAAGAAGAGGGACAGGGAGGCTACGAGCAGTACTTC. Its translation is CASSQEEGQGGYEQYF.

This clone was observed a single time. The chain is built from TRBV11-1 and TRBJ2-2; 7 positions agree with TRBD2. Germline loops: CDR1 SGHAT, CDR2 FQDESV (reference sequence). The CDR3 has 16 amino acids. V shed 0 bases, J shed 4 bases, and the junction held 5 bases outside the gene matches. CDR3 protein: CASSLARGVTTGELFF. The CDR3 region has the DNA TGTGCCAGCAGCTTAGCACGGGGGGTTACCACCGGGGAGCTGTTTTTT.

V usage is TRBV5-4 and J usage is TRBJ1-1; 7 positions agree with TRBD1. The CDR3 is made up of 15 amino acids. The germline gives CDR1 SGHNT, CDR2 YYREEE (reference sequence). The V segment lost 0 bases and the J segment 5 bases; nucleotides outside the gene matches: 7. The DNA of the CDR3 is TGTGCCAGCAGCTTGGGACAGGGTAAAGAGACTGAAGCTTTCTTT. Amino acid sequence: CASSLGQGKETEAFF.

The chain recombines TRBV7-9 with TRBJ2-2; D not certain. Trimming left V 1 base short and J 1 base short, with 10 bases between. The CDR3 length is 16 residues. Germline CDR1 and CDR2: SEHNR and FQNEAQ (reference sequence). The CDR3, as DNA: TGTGCCAGCAGCTTAGGAGGTGACTGGAACACCGGGGAGCTGTTTTTT. This encodes CASSLGGDWNTGELFF.

The chain links TRBV7-9 to TRBJ1-2, with D possibly TRBD1 on 6 matching bases. The CDR3 length is 15 residues. Germline V gene lookup returns CDR1 SEHNR and CDR2 FQNEAQ (reference sequence). Trimming took off 5 bases at V and 10 bases at J, with 23 bases between the two ends. The DNA for the CDR3 is TGTGCCAGCAGCCCCGTATTCCCAGGGGTTAGCGACTACACCTTC. Its translation is CASSPVFPGVSDYTF.

The rearrangement links TRBV5-4 to TRBJ2-1; 7 bases are shared with TRBD2. V was clipped by 0 bases and J by 4 bases; unmatched bases: 13. The CDR3 is made up of 18 amino acids. CDR1 is SGHNT, CDR2 YYREEE, per germline (reference sequence). CDR3 region: CASSLGGGGNPAYNEQFF. The CDR3 coding sequence is TGTGCCAGCAGCTTGGGTGGCGGGGGAAACCCAGCTTACAATGAGCAGTTCTTC. Combining the CDR3 with reference TRBV5-4 and TRBJ2-1 gives the whole variable domain ETGVTQSPTHLIKTRGQQVTLRCSSQSGHNTVSWYQQALGQGPQFIFQYYREEENGRGNFPPRFSGLQFPNYSSELNVNALELDDSALYLCASSLGGGGNPAYNEQFFGPGTRLTVL.

CDR3 sequence: CASSRQGIDIQYF. The CDR3, as DNA: TGTGCCAGCAGTAGACAGGGGATCGACATTCAGTACTTC. The J gene is TRBJ2-4, the V gene TRBV6-5; 8 nucleotides align to TRBD1. CDR3 length: 13 residues. The germline CDR1 and CDR2 sequences are MNHEY and SVGAGI. With V trimmed by 5 bases and J by 8 bases, 5 bases remained unmatched.

The table lists this clone with a few counts. The genes are TRBV5-1 and TRBJ2-5; D is perhaps TRBD2 (5 bases). Per the germline V gene, CDR1 is SGHRS and CDR2 is YFSETQ. Between the trimmed V and J ends, which lost 0 bases and 3 bases, there was a span of 9 bases. The CDR3 spans 14 residues. The CDR3 loop is CASSLAASKETQYF. The DNA for the CDR3 is TGCGCCAGCAGCTTGGCGGCTAGCAAAGAGACCCAGTACTTC.

This clone was detected only a few times. The J gene is TRBJ2-7, the V gene TRBV9, with 8 nucleotides matching TRBD1. V was pared by 1 base and J by 3 bases, with 6 bases of the junction left unmatched. CDR1 and CDR2 from the germline V gene are SGDLS and YYNGEE. CDR3 length: 15 residues. As DNA, the CDR3 is TGTGCCAGCAGCGTAACCGGGACAGGATTCTACGAGCAGTACTTC. The encoded protein is CASSVTGTGFYEQYF.

In this sample, this clone turned up once. CDR3 in DNA: TGTGCTAGTGGTTCCTTCGACAGGTCCTCCTACGAGCAGTACTTC. Translation gives CASGSFDRSSYEQYF. The rearrangement joins TRBV12-5 to TRBJ2-7, with D possibly TRBD1 on 6 matching bases. Trimming left V 4 bases short and J 0 bases short, with 13 bases between. The CDR3 spans 15 residues. The germline V gene has CDR1 LGHNT and CDR2 FRNRAP.

This CDR3 reads CASSSGLTGTSGPQETQYF. CDR3 DNA: TGTGCCAGCAGCTCTGGCCTCACCGGGACTAGCGGACCTCAAGAGACCCAGTACTTC. V and J are TRBV11-3 and TRBJ2-5; 11 nucleotides agree with TRBD2. The CDR3 extends over 19 amino acids. Per the germline V gene, CDR1 is SGHNT and CDR2 is YENEEA. V was pared by 4 bases and J by 2 bases, with 15 bases of the junction left unmatched.

The chain carries TRBV6-6 and TRBJ1-5; tentatively, D is TRBD1 (5 bases). CDR3 length equals 13 residues. Trimming took 11 bases from V and 1 from J, leaving 12 bases between them. Germline V gene lookup returns CDR1 MNHNY and CDR2 SVGAGI (reference sequence). The CDR3 spells CAAWSGSNQPQHF. The CDR3 region has the DNA TGTGCCGCCTGGTCAGGGAGCAATCAGCCCCAGCATTTT.

The chain uses TRBV4-2 and TRBJ2-7, with 12 bases aligning to TRBD1. This CDR3 is 21 amino acids long. Trimming cost V 4 bases and J 0 bases; bases outside gene matches: 19. CDR1 and CDR2 from the germline V gene are LGHNA and YNFKEQ. The CDR3 nucleotides are TGTGCCAGCAGCCCATCCCTCCGGGACAGGGGGCGCGTAAGAGTCTCCTACGAGCAGTACTTC. This gives the protein CASSPSLRDRGRVRVSYEQYF.

The rearrangement joins TRBV4-1 to TRBJ2-1, with 9 bases fitting TRBD2. This CDR3 contains 16 residues. The V and J ends lost 1 base and 9 bases, in that order; junction bases with no gene match: 10. Per the germline V gene, CDR1 is MGHRA and CDR2 is YSYEKL. CDR3 sequence: CASSQVLAGAMSEQFF. For the CDR3, the DNA is TGCGCCAGCAGCCAAGTATTAGCGGGAGCCATGAGTGAGCAGTTCTTC.

This clone appeared once. V is TRBV6-1 and J is TRBJ1-1, with D uncertain. Deletions cut 3 bases from V and 1 base from J, with 12 bases between. In germline, CDR1 is MNHNS, CDR2 SASEGT. The CDR3 runs to 15 residues. CDR3 in amino acids: CASSDPQRRNTEAFF. For the CDR3, the DNA is TGTGCCAGCAGTGACCCCCAAAGAAGGAACACTGAAGCTTTCTTT.

Concerning this clone: This could be a read error, since a much larger clone is one nucleotide away. Other DNA sequences in the sample encode the same CDR3. The rearrangement uses TRBV6-6 and TRBJ2-2; maybe TRBD2 (5 bases). CDR3 length: 16 residues. Germline-derived CDR1 and CDR2 are MNHNY and SVGAGI (reference sequence). CDR3 in amino acids: CASSNSRGWVTGELFF. In DNA, the CDR3 is TGTGCCAGCAGTAACTCGAGAGGGTGGGTCACTGGGGAGCTGTTTTTT.

This clone was counted a single time. The rearrangement links TRBV4-3 to TRBJ1-6, with D unclear. Germline V gene sequence: CDR1 LGHNA, CDR2 YSLEER. V was clipped by 1 base and J by 0 bases, with 7 bases between them. This CDR3 is built from 16 residues. The CDR3 coding sequence is TGCGCCAGCAGCCAAGGACTGCCCTCCTATAATTCACCCCTCCACTTT. It is translated as CASSQGLPSYNSPLHF.